The entry below describes one T cell receptor (beta chain). The record originates from a study of T cell clonotyping in hematopoietic cell transplantation. Repertoires were generated with immunoSEQ multiplex PCR, while TCRdb's copy carries only in-frame clones and drops some. The table lists about 3,000 clones, 90% to 95% of them singletons. Germline lookup yields CDR1 SNHLY and CDR2 FYNNEI. Trimming removed 3 bases at V and 3 bases at J, with 8 bases between. This CDR3 region has 14 residues. This TCR derives from a male patient aged 55-69 years who had an allogeneic stem cell transplant from a related donor, so the T cells may come from the graft donor. Some clones in this sample may be carry-over from other donors' samples. The source was PBMCs, collected at the time of graft-versus-host disease after allogeneic stem cell transplant. This sequence joins TRBV2 and TRBJ1-4; D gene unclear. The CDR3 nucleotides are TGTGCCAGCAGTGAGACGGAACCTAATGAAAAACTGTTTTTT. Translating it yields CASSETEPNEKLFF.